These 4 T cell receptor beta chains were all obtained from the same sample, sequenced in a study of shared clonotypes between healthy human individuals. Only CD45RO-negative cells positively selected for CCR7 counted as naive CD8 cells, so terminally differentiated effector memory CD45RA+ cells were excluded. Produced via immunoSEQ multiplex PCR; TCRdb's table is partial and in-frame only. The sample lists about 1,900,000 clones; less than 95% were seen once. The sample consisted of naive CD8+ T cells sorted from blood. These receptor sequences come from a man aged 18 to 30 in good health.

The rearrangement links TRBV7-9 to TRBJ2-3; no definite D call. V lost 7 bases and J lost 2, with 4 bases in between. The CDR3 loop spans 11 amino acids. From germline, CDR1 is SEHNR and CDR2 FQNEAQ (reference sequence). The CDR3 nucleotides are TGTGCCAGCACCATCACAGATACGCAGTATTTT. As protein: CASTITDTQYF.

The chain recombines TRBV30 with TRBJ1-6; 7 nucleotides match TRBD1. Germline V gene data show CDR1 as GTSNPN and CDR2 as SVGIG (reference sequence). V lost 1 base to trimming and J lost 5 bases; unmatched junction nucleotides: 8. The CDR3 sequence is 16 residues long. Here the CDR3 reads CAWSGDSPVHNSPLHF. CDR3 nucleotides: TGTGCCTGGAGTGGGGACAGTCCAGTACATAATTCACCCCTCCACTTT.

Notes on this clone: One end of the junction does not line up with germline, which may come from a read error. The rearrangement uses TRBV28 and TRBJ1-2; 9 nucleotides align to TRBD1. From germline, CDR1 is MDHEN and CDR2 SYDVKM. The CDR3 is 12 amino acids. CDR3 bases: TGTGCCAGCAGTCAATACAGGGGGCGATACCTATTC. Its protein product is CASSQYRGRYLF.

The chain recombines TRBV4-1 with TRBJ1-1, with 7 positions matching TRBD1. CDR3 length: 14 residues. Trimming removed 1 base from V and 5 bases from J; junction bases left unmatched: 4. The germline V gene has CDR1 MGHRA and CDR2 YSYEKL. This chain's CDR3 is CASSQARGETEAFF. The CDR3 nucleotides are TGCGCCAGCAGCCAAGCCAGGGGGGAGACTGAAGCTTTCTTT.